This TCR beta chain derives from a study of cytomegalovirus exposure and HLA in healthy donors. General study points: Differences between HLA loci emerged in a later analysis of TCR association rates, with DRB1 most and HLA-C fewest. In a later analysis, HLA-associated beta chains showed higher expansion and lower generation probabilities than comparable chains. Looking again later, the authors saw that most CMV-associated TCR beta chains seemed HLA-restricted.

To note about this clone: No antigen is known for it.

While unrecorded immune exposures were likely, the donors were nominally healthy when sampled. Trimming stripped 1 base from V and 4 bases from J, with 11 bases between. This CDR3 contains 14 residues. CDR1 and CDR2 from the germline V gene are SGDLS and YYNGEE. Primers for the PCR totalled 60 Vbeta and 13 Jbeta. TCRdb keeps only in-frame clones here, not all; method: immunoSEQ multiplex PCR. The table lists about 64,000 clones, roughly 70% of them singletons. The TCR was taken from a male donor in good health and CMV-seropositive. The sample comprised PBMCs. This chain uses TRBV9 with TRBJ1-2; D remains ambiguous. CDR3 nucleotides: TGTGCCAGCAGCGTACGGCGGAGCGGCTATGGCTACACCTTC. This encodes CASSVRRSGYGYTF.